The entry below gives a single T cell receptor beta chain sequence along with its context. Its cognate antigen is unknown. TCRdb's table, derived via immunoSEQ multiplex PCR, lists solely in-frame clones and lacks some. Among over 75,000 clones listed, around 88% were seen once. These data are taken from a study of OX40 agonist ivuxolimab in advanced cancers. Regarding the study as a whole: By week 6 at 0.1 to 3.0 mg/kg, blood CD4+ and CD8+ T cells had expanded clonally.

Germline V gene lookup returns CDR1 SGHAT and CDR2 FQNNGV. V was pared by 5 bases and J by 5 bases, with 6 bases of the junction left unmatched. The CDR3 runs 15 residues. The material was CD4+ or CD8+ T cells sorted from blood, obtained in a trial of the OX40 agonist ivuxolimab. The chain carries TRBV11-2 and TRBJ2-1; TRBD1 matches 10 bases. This receptor was identified in an adult with an advanced solid tumor such as melanoma, head and neck, liver or kidney cancer. The CDR3 nucleotides are TGTGCCAGCAGCCAAGACAGGGGGCTAAACAATGAGCAGTTCTTC. Protein product: CASSQDRGLNNEQFF.